These 19 T cell receptor beta chains were sequenced from one sample in a study of CD8 T cells in Susac syndrome. Random hexamers were used to reverse transcribe an amount of 0.5 to 1 ug RNA. TCRdb redid the calling of the immunoSEQ multiplex PCR reads with MiXCR, one entry per CDR3 protein. In the table there are 170,000 or so distinct CDR3 sequences, around 94% of which are singletons. Sample: CD4+ T cells from PBMCs. The receptors originated from a human donor with Susac syndrome.

This clonotype appeared once. The chain employs TRBV2 and TRBJ2-5; D is uncertain. V was shortened by 8 bases and J by 0 bases, with 4 bases between the two germline ends. This CDR3 has 11 residues. Germline CDR1 is SNHLY and CDR2 is FYNNEI. The CDR3 sequence: CASCYQETQYF. The CDR3 DNA reads as TGTGCCAGCTGTTACCAAGAGACCCAGTACTTC.

This rearrangement joins TRBV29-1 to TRBJ2-7; D perhaps matches TRBD1 (6 bases). Trimming stripped 4 bases from V and 7 bases from J, with 11 bases between. The CDR3 has 11 residues. Germline lookup yields CDR1 SQVTM and CDR2 ANQGSEA. The chain's CDR3 is CSVGQGMEQYF. The CDR3 DNA follows: TGCAGCGTTGGGCAGGGGATGGAGCAGTACTTC.

This clonotype showed up just once. V is TRBV24-1 and J is TRBJ1-5; the D gene is possibly TRBD1 (6 bases). Looked up from germline, CDR1 is KGHDR and CDR2 is SFDVKD. The CDR3 sequence is 13 residues long. V lost 9 bases, J lost 5 bases, and 13 bases lay in between. The CDR3 spells CATQGHSDQPQHF. CDR3 coding DNA: TGTGCCACCCAGGGACATTCAGATCAGCCCCAGCATTTT.

This chain joins TRBV9 and TRBJ1-4; TRBD1 aligns across 9 bases. Germline trimming cut 3 bases from V and 9 bases from J; bases unmatched to any gene: 9. The V gene's germline CDR1 is SGDLS and CDR2 YYNGEE. This CDR3 has 15 residues. The CDR3 region has the DNA TGTGCCAGCAGCGGGGGACAGGGAGTAGGGAAAAAACTGTTTTTT. It is translated as CASSGGQGVGKKLFF.

The chain couples TRBV9 to TRBJ2-1; TRBD1 matches 11 bases. The germline CDR1 and CDR2 sequences are SGDLS and YYNGEE. The junction had 8 bases not matched to a gene; V was cut back by 0 bases and J by 6 bases. The CDR3 sequence is 17 residues long. The CDR3 loop reads CASSVDGGQGVVNEQFF. As DNA, the CDR3 is TGTGCCAGCAGCGTAGATGGGGGACAGGGGGTAGTCAATGAGCAGTTCTTC.

The chain links TRBV14 to TRBJ1-2; unclear D gene. The germline gives CDR1 SGHDN, CDR2 FVKESK. V was clipped by 2 bases and J by 5 bases, with 9 bases between them. There are 13 residues in the CDR3. In nucleotides, the CDR3 is TGTGCCAGCAGCCAATCCGTCGGATATGGCTACACCTTC. Protein: CASSQSVGYGYTF.

The chain joins TRBV6-5 to TRBJ2-5; 10 nucleotides agree with TRBD2. Germline lookup yields CDR1 MNHEY and CDR2 SVGAGI. The CDR3 extends over 16 amino acids. V lost 2 bases to trimming and J lost 5 bases; unmatched junction nucleotides: 8. The CDR3 sequence: CASSYQRGGRMETQYF. For the CDR3, the DNA is TGTGCCAGCAGTTACCAGCGGGGGGGCCGGATGGAGACCCAGTACTTC.

The chain is built from TRBV15 and TRBJ2-3; D ambiguous. The CDR3 contains 14 residues. The V gene lost 5 bases and the J gene lost 2 bases, with 11 bases spanning the gap. CDR1 is LNHNV and CDR2 is YYDKDF in the germline V gene (reference sequence). The DNA for the CDR3 is TGTGCCACCAGCCTCCCCCAGTTCACAGATACGCAGTATTTT. This codes for CATSLPQFTDTQYF.

This chain joins TRBV6-5 and TRBJ1-6; 8 bases match TRBD1. The CDR3 covers 18 residues. Germline V gene lookup returns CDR1 MNHEY and CDR2 SVGAGI. V lost 2 bases and J lost 6; bases outside the gene matches: 12. The CDR3 spells CASSYDRGQGLFNSPLHF. The CDR3 bases are TGTGCCAGCAGTTACGATAGAGGACAGGGACTATTTAATTCACCCCTCCACTTT.

The V gene is TRBV12-3 or TRBV12-4, the J gene TRBJ2-2; D could derive from TRBD1 or TRBD2 (5 bases each). Between the trimmed V and J ends, which lost 1 base and 0 bases, there was a span of 12 bases. There are 17 residues in the CDR3. CDR3 sequence: CASSLGVEGTNTGELFF. The CDR3 coding sequence is TGTGCCAGCAGTTTAGGGGTCGAGGGGACGAACACCGGGGAGCTGTTTTTT.

The CDR3 DNA reads TGTGCCATCAGTGAGCAGGGGGCAGGTGATTCACCCCTCCACTTT. Protein: CAISEQGAGDSPLHF. This chain uses TRBV10-3 with TRBJ1-6; 8 positions match TRBD1. CDR1 is ENHRY and CDR2 is SYGVKD in the germline V gene. The V and J ends lost 2 bases and 8 bases, in that order; junction bases with no gene match: 5. This CDR3 comprises 15 residues.

The genes are TRBV24-1 and TRBJ2-3; D remains ambiguous. Germline V lookup: CDR1 KGHDR, CDR2 SFDVKD. This CDR3 region has 13 residues. Trimming removed 3 bases at V and 2 bases at J, with 5 bases between. The CDR3 spells CATSDGATDTQYF. CDR3 DNA: TGTGCCACCAGTGATGGAGCCACAGATACGCAGTATTTT.

The chain uses TRBV5-4 and TRBJ2-4; D gene uncertain. The germline V gene has CDR1 SGHNT and CDR2 YYREEE (reference sequence). This CDR3 is built from 15 residues. V was shortened by 0 bases and J by 2 bases, with 9 bases between the two germline ends. The CDR3, as DNA: TGTGCCAGCAGCTTGGGCCAGCCAACCAAAAACATTCAGTACTTC. Translated, it gives CASSLGQPTKNIQYF.

The chain employs TRBV20-1 and TRBJ1-2; D gene ambiguous. Germline V gene data show CDR1 as DFQATT and CDR2 as SNEGSKA (reference sequence). Trimming took 5 bases from V and 0 from J, leaving 4 bases between them. The length of the CDR3 is 11 residues. CDR3 sequence: CSAHANYGYTF. CDR3 DNA sequence: TGCAGTGCTCACGCTAACTATGGCTACACCTTC.

The gene calls are TRBV27 and TRBJ2-7, with 8 positions matching TRBD1. The junction had 6 bases not matched to a gene; V was cut back by 5 bases and J by 6 bases. The CDR3 has 13 amino acids. Germline assignment: CDR1 MNHEY and CDR2 SMNVEV (reference sequence). In DNA form, the CDR3 reads TGTGCCAGCAGTAGGGACAGGACGGGCGAGCAGTACTTC. Amino acid sequence: CASSRDRTGEQYF.

This clonotype appeared once. This chain connects TRBV5-1 to TRBJ2-5; possibly TRBD1 for D (8 bases). Germline V CDR1 and CDR2: SGHRS, YFSETQ. The CDR3 consists of 15 residues. Deletions cut 4 bases from V and 0 bases from J, with 13 bases between. CDR3 amino acids: CASSGGDRYQETQYF. The CDR3, as DNA: TGCGCCAGCAGCGGGGGGGACAGGTACCAAGAGACCCAGTACTTC.

The chain carries TRBV20-1 and TRBJ2-3; 8 nucleotides agree with TRBD2. V shed 6 bases and J 5 bases; nucleotides not matched to a gene: 7. Germline CDR1 and CDR2: DFQATT and SNEGSKA (reference sequence). The CDR3 is 13 residues long. CDR3 sequence: CSATGGREDTQYF. CDR3 DNA: TGCAGTGCGACGGGGGGGCGGGAAGATACGCAGTATTTT.

This chain connects TRBV12-3 or TRBV12-4 to TRBJ2-3; 12 bases are shared with TRBD2. The CDR3 loop spans 16 amino acids. V was pared by 6 bases and J by 5 bases, with 9 bases of the junction left unmatched. The CDR3 nucleotides read TGTGCCAGCAGCGGACTAGCGGGGCCAGGTGGAGATACGCAGTATTTT. It yields the protein CASSGLAGPGGDTQYF.

The rearrangement uses TRBV19 and TRBJ2-6; D remains ambiguous. This CDR3 is built from 15 residues. The V end lost 6 bases, the J end lost 4 bases, and 13 bases lay between the germline ends. Germline V gene sequence: CDR1 LNHDA, CDR2 SQIVND (reference sequence). The CDR3 DNA sequence: TGTGCCAGTAGCCTTCTGCCAACCGGGGCCAACGTCCTGACTTTC. Translating gives CASSLLPTGANVLTF. The entire variable domain, with the rest obtained from reference TRBV19 and TRBJ2-6, is as follows: DGGITQSPKYLFRKEGQNVTLSCEQNLNHDAMYWYRQDPGQGLRLIYYSQIVNDFQKGDIAEGYSVSREKKESFPLTVTSAQKNPTAFYLCASSLLPTGANVLTFGAGSRLTVL.